The TCR beta chain described here comes from a study of T cell responses to AZD1222 COVID-19 vaccine. Study outcomes and limitations: After the peak T cell response, and only then, were repertoires sampled.

This clone was picked up one time. The antigen is undetermined. V lost 4 bases, J lost 4 bases, and 14 bases lay in between. The germline V gene encodes CDR1 SGHDT and CDR2 YYEEEE. The CDR3 covers 14 residues. TCRdb keeps only in-frame clones here, not all; method: immunoSEQ multiplex PCR. This sample has 44,000 or so clones; about 83% occur once, and the top ten carry 52%. This sequence originates from an adult in good health. This rearrangement joins TRBV5-6 to TRBJ1-1; a possible D gene is TRBD1 (6 bases). The sample consisted of peripheral blood, taken on day 0 of AZD1222 vaccination. DNA for the CDR3: TGTGCCAGCAGCCCGGGGGGGGCGGCCACTGAAGCTTTCTTT. As protein: CASSPGGAATEAFF.